This TCR beta chain derives from a study of T cell changes during pregnancy in multiple sclerosis. Sequenced by immunoSEQ multiplex PCR; TCRdb stores in-frame clones only, minus some. Here the sample spans about 38,000 clones, approximately 90% being singletons. CDR3 length: 15 residues. Trimming cost V 0 bases and J 0 bases, with 6 bases left between them. Germline loops: CDR1 LNHNV, CDR2 YYDKDF (reference sequence). The TCR was taken from a female donor with multiple sclerosis, enrolled in a pregnancy study. The sequencing here drew on CD4+ T cells from peripheral blood mononuclear cells, taken before pregnancy. The V gene is TRBV15, the J gene TRBJ2-4, with D unresolved. The CDR3 protein is CATSRDRVAKNIQYF. The CDR3 coding sequence is TGTGCCACCAGCAGAGATCGGGTAGCCAAAAACATTCAGTACTTC. The full variable domain, in which reference TRBV15 and TRBJ2-4 provide the parts outside the CDR3, is DAMVIQNPRYQVTQFGKPVTLSCSQTLNHNVMYWYQQKSSQAPKLLFHYYDKDFNNEADTPDNFQSRRPNTSFCFLDIRSPGLGDTAMYLCATSRDRVAKNIQYFGAGTRLSVL.